A selection of T cell receptor beta chains follows, all from one sample in a study of PD-1 blockade in classical Hodgkin lymphoma. The protocol was immunoSEQ multiplex PCR, while the TCRdb copy is restricted to in-frame clones and leaves out a portion. The data hold about 21,000 clones, with around four fifths observed a single time. Sequences were obtained from CD4+ T cells from blood. These receptors came from a human donor with classical Hodgkin lymphoma. CDR3s include the opening cysteine and the closing phenylalanine or tryptophan. D genes are given only for firm matches. For some rows the clone size is stated as once, few or many, or as a class when expanded; others skip it.

V gene: TRBV5-4; D gene: NA; J gene: TRBJ2-5; clone size: NA; CDR3 protein: CASSLQGPETQYF; CDR3 DNA: TGTGCCAGCAGCTTGCAGGGTCCGGAGACCCAGTACTTC
V gene: TRBV25-1; D gene: NA; J gene: TRBJ1-3; clone size: NA; CDR3 protein: CASSLPREGNTIYF; CDR3 DNA: TGTGCCAGCAGCTTACCCAGGGAGGGAAACACCATATATTTT
V gene: TRBV5-1; D gene: TRBD2; J gene: TRBJ2-5; clone size: NA; CDR3 protein: CASSLWGTSGAEETQYF; CDR3 DNA: TGCGCCAGCAGCTTGTGGGGGACTAGCGGGGCCGAGGAGACCCAGTACTTC
V gene: TRBV6-6; D gene: NA; J gene: TRBJ2-3; clone size: NA; CDR3 protein: CASSYSASTDTQYF; CDR3 DNA: TGTGCCAGCAGTTACTCTGCTAGCACAGATACGCAGTATTTT
V gene: TRBV28; D gene: NA; J gene: TRBJ1-2; clone size: NA; CDR3 protein: CASRIQGEHYGYTF; CDR3 DNA: TGTGCCAGCAGAATCCAGGGAGAACACTATGGCTACACCTTC
V gene: TRBV11-2; D gene: NA; J gene: TRBJ1-2; clone size: NA; CDR3 protein: CASSPGQIYGYTF; CDR3 DNA: TGTGCCAGCAGCCCCGGACAGATCTATGGCTACACCTTC
V gene: TRBV25-1; D gene: NA; J gene: TRBJ1-2; clone size: few; CDR3 protein: CASSEAGPNYGYTF; CDR3 DNA: TGTGCCAGCAGTGAGGCAGGTCCCAACTATGGCTACACCTTC
V gene: TRBV27; D gene: NA; J gene: TRBJ2-7; clone size: NA; CDR3 protein: CASSLSFAGSGVVF; CDR3 DNA: TGTGCCAGCAGTTTGAGTTTTGCGGGGTCCGGGGTGGTCTTC
V gene: TRBV10-1; D gene: TRBD1; J gene: TRBJ1-2; clone size: NA; CDR3 protein: CASSASPGQDYGYTF; CDR3 DNA: TGCGCCAGCAGTGCATCGCCGGGACAGGACTATGGCTACACCTTC
V gene: TRBV19; D gene: TRBD1; J gene: TRBJ2-7; clone size: NA; CDR3 protein: CASIEQGARGEQYF; CDR3 DNA: TGTGCCAGTATCGAACAGGGGGCGCGCGGCGAGCAGTACTTC
V gene: TRBV5-1; D gene: TRBD1; J gene: TRBJ1-4; clone size: NA; CDR3 protein: CASSSKRDRGNEKLFF; CDR3 DNA: TGCGCCAGCAGCTCCAAACGGGACAGGGGTAATGAAAAACTGTTTTTT
V gene: TRBV7-7; D gene: NA; J gene: TRBJ2-2; clone size: NA; CDR3 protein: CASSLVEGTGELFF; CDR3 DNA: TGTGCTAGCAGCTTAGTAGAGGGCACCGGGGAGCTGTTTTTT
V gene: TRBV7-9; D gene: NA; J gene: TRBJ1-5; clone size: few; CDR3 protein: CASSAASNQPQHF; CDR3 DNA: TGTGCCAGCAGCGCGGCCTCAAATCAGCCCCAGCATTTT
V gene: TRBV28; D gene: TRBD2; J gene: TRBJ2-7; clone size: NA; CDR3 protein: CASSLWRLAGGPGEQYF; CDR3 DNA: TGTGCCAGCAGTTTATGGAGACTAGCGGGAGGGCCGGGCGAGCAGTACTTC
V gene: TRBV7-8; D gene: NA; J gene: TRBJ1-5; clone size: NA; CDR3 protein: CASSLVGRQPQHF; CDR3 DNA: TGTGCCAGCAGCTTAGTCGGGAGGCAGCCCCAGCATTTT
V gene: TRBV6-6; D gene: NA; J gene: TRBJ1-6; clone size: NA; CDR3 protein: CASSYARERSPLHF; CDR3 DNA: TGTGCCAGCAGTTACGCCCGGGAGAGGTCACCCCTCCACTTT
V gene: TRBV2; D gene: NA; J gene: TRBJ2-7; clone size: NA; CDR3 protein: CASSQTVDAYEQYF; CDR3 DNA: TGTGCCAGCAGCCAGACAGTGGATGCCTACGAGCAGTACTTC
V gene: TRBV7-3; D gene: NA; J gene: TRBJ2-3; clone size: NA; CDR3 protein: CASSWEPDSLGAQYF; CDR3 DNA: TGTGCCAGCAGCTGGGAACCGGACTCCTTGGGTGCGCAGTATTTT
V gene: TRBV2; D gene: NA; J gene: TRBJ2-5; clone size: NA; CDR3 protein: CASSLERVTLYF; CDR3 DNA: TGTGCCAGCAGTCTTGAGCGGGTGACGCTGTACTTC
V gene: TRBV19; D gene: TRBD2; J gene: TRBJ2-2; clone size: once; CDR3 protein: CASRRWREGTGELFF; CDR3 DNA: TGTGCCAGTAGGAGGTGGCGGGAGGGCACCGGGGAGCTGTTTTTT
V gene: TRBV7-2; D gene: NA; J gene: TRBJ2-5; clone size: NA; CDR3 protein: CASSLTQQETQYF; CDR3 DNA: TGTGCCAGCAGCTTGACACAGCAAGAGACCCAGTACTTC
V gene: TRBV4-2; D gene: NA; J gene: TRBJ2-1; clone size: NA; CDR3 protein: CASSQERVAAAYNEQFF; CDR3 DNA: TGTGCCAGCAGCCAAGAACGAGTCGCTGCGGCCTACAATGAGCAGTTCTTC